The entry below gives a single T cell receptor beta chain sequence along with its context. Germline loops: CDR1 SGHTA, CDR2 FQGNSA. Trimming removed 6 bases from V and 5 bases from J, with 17 bases in between. The CDR3 covers 14 residues. The entry originates in a study of blood T cell repertoires in COVID-19. Study summary: Acute and convalescent COVID-19 samples came from the United States, Italy and Spain. T cells, B-cell-depleted T cells, or PBMCs provided the cDNA or gDNA that served as material.

Original processing methods: Reference gene primer amplification gave estimated nucleated cell counts. Clones were read by immunoSEQ multiplex PCR, and TCRdb kept only the in-frame ones, dropping some. D and trimming were read from the DNA, whereas the V and J calls and clone size are those reported in that table. The sample lists about 110,000 clones, about three quarters occurring once. The clonotype originates from an elderly woman with active or convalescent COVID-19. V gene TRBV7-2 combines with J gene TRBJ2-7; D is perhaps TRBD2 (5 bases). The sample comprised peripheral blood. The CDR3 spells CASSRLGAGDEQYF. In DNA, the CDR3 is TGTGCCAGCAGTCGTTTAGGAGCCGGGGACGAGCAGTACTTC.